Given below is one TCR beta chain in context. Its antigen remains unidentified. Profiled with immunoSEQ multiplex PCR; TCRdb holds only in-frame clones, not every one. The repertoire holds 250,000 to 300,000 clones, with 90% to 95% as singletons. The data derive from a study of T cell responses to AZD1222 COVID-19 vaccine. Germline V gene data show CDR1 as SEHNR and CDR2 as FQNEAQ (reference sequence). The CDR3 contains 15 residues. V shed 5 bases and J shed 4 bases, with 15 bases lying between them. General observations from the study: Donors were chiefly white British, with a greater number of females, and clonal diversity was perhaps underestimated. Spike-specific TCR depth and breadth grew after two AZD1222 doses.

The rearrangement links TRBV7-9 to TRBJ1-5, with D tentatively TRBD1 (6 bases). Material: peripheral blood, obtained 28 days after the second AZD1222 dose. This clonotype originated in an adult who received the AZD1222 COVID-19 vaccine. The CDR3 nucleotides are TGTGCCAGCAGCGCGACAGGATCAGAAAATCAGCCCCAGCATTTT. It is translated as CASSATGSENQPQHF.